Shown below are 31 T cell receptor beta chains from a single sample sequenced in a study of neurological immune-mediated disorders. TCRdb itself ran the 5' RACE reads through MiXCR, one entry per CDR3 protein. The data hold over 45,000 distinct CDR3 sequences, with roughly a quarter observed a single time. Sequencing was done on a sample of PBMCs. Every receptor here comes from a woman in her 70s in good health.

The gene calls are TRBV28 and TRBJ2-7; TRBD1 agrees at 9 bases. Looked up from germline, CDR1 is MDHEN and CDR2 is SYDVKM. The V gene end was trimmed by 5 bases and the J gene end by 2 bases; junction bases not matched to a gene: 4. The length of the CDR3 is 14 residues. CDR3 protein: CASSARDRAYEQYF. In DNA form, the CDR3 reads TGTGCCAGCAGTGCCCGGGACAGGGCCTACGAGCAGTACTTC. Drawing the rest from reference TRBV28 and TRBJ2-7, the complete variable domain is DVKVTQSSRYLVKRTGEKVFLECVQDMDHENMFWYRQDPGLGLRLIYFSYDVKMKEKGDIPEGYSVSREKKERFSLILESASTNQTSMYLCASSARDRAYEQYFGPGTRLTVT.

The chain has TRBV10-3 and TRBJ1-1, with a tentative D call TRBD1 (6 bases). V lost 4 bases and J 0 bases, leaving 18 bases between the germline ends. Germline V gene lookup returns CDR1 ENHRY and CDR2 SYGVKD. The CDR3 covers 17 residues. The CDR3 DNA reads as TGTGCCATCAGTGTGAGGGGAGGGGGAGCCCTGAACACTGAAGCTTTCTTT. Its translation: CAISVRGGGALNTEAFF.

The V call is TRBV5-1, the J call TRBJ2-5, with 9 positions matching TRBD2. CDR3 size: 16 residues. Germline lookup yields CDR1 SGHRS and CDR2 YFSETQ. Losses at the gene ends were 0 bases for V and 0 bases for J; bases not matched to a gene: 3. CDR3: CASSLGSGGDQETQYF. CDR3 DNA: TGCGCCAGCAGCTTGGGTAGCGGGGGTGACCAAGAGACCCAGTACTTC.

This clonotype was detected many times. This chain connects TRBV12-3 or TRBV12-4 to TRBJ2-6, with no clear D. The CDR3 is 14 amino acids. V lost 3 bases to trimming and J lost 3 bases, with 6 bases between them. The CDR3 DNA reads TGTGCCAGCAGTTTGTCGGGTGGGGCCAACGTCCTGACTTTC. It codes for CASSLSGGANVLTF.

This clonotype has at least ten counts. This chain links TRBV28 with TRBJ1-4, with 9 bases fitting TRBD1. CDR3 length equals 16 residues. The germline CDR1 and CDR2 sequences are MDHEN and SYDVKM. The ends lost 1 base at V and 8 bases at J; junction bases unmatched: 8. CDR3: CASSLFPTGGNEKLFF. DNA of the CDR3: TGTGCCAGCAGTTTATTCCCTACAGGGGGCAACGAAAAACTGTTTTTT. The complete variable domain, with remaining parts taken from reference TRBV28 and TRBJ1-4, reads DVKVTQSSRYLVKRTGEKVFLECVQDMDHENMFWYRQDPGLGLRLIYFSYDVKMKEKGDIPEGYSVSREKKERFSLILESASTNQTSMYLCASSLFPTGGNEKLFFGSGTQLSVL.

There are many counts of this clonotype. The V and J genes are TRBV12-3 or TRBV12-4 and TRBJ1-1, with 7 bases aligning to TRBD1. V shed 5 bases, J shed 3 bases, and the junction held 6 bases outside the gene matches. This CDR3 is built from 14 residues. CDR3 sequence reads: CASSKGQKDTEAFF. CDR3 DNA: TGTGCCAGCAGTAAGGGACAGAAGGACACTGAAGCTTTCTTT.

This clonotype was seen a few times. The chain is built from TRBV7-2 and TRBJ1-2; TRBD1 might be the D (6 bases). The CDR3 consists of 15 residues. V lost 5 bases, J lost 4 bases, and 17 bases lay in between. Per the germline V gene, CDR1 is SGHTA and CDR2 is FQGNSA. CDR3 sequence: CASSPVGGAGYGYTF. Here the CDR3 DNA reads TGTGCCAGCAGCCCTGTAGGGGGGGCGGGCTATGGCTACACCTTC. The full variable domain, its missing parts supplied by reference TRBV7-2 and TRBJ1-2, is GAGVSQSPSNKVTEKGKDVELRCDPISGHTALYWYRQSLGQGLEFLIYFQGNSAPDKSGLPSDRFSAERTGGSVSTLTIQRTQQEDSAVYLCASSPVGGAGYGYTFGSGTRLTVV.

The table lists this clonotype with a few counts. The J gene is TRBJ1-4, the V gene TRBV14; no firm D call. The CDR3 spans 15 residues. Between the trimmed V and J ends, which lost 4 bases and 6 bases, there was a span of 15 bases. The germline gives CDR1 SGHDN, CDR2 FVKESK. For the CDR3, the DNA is TGTGCCAGCAGCCCATTACAGTCCTCACATGAAAAACTGTTTTTT. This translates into CASSPLQSSHEKLFF. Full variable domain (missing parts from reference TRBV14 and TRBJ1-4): EAGVTQFPSHSVIEKGQTVTLRCDPISGHDNLYWYRRVMGKEIKFLLHFVKESKQDESGMPNNRFLAERTGGTYSTLKVQPAELEDSGVYFCASSPLQSSHEKLFFGSGTQLSVL.

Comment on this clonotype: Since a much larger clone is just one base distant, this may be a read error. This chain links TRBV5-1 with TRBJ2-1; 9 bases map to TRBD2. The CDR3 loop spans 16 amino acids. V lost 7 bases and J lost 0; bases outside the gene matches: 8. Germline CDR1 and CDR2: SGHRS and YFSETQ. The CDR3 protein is CASLWASGDSYNEQFF. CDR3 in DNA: TGCGCCAGCCTCTGGGCTAGCGGGGACTCCTACAATGAGCAGTTCTTC.

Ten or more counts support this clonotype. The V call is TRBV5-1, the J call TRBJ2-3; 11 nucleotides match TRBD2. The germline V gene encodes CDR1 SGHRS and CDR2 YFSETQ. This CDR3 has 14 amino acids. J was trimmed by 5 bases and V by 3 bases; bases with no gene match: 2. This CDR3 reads CASSSGLAGDTQYF. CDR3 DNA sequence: TGCGCCAGCAGCTCTGGACTAGCGGGAGATACGCAGTATTTT.

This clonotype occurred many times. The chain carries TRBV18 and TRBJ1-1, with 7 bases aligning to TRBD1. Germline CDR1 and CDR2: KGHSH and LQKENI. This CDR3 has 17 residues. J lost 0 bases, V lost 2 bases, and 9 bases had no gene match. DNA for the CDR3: TGTGCCAGCTCACCAAGGGGGCAGATTGAACTGAACACTGAAGCTTTCTTT. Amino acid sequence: CASSPRGQIELNTEAFF.

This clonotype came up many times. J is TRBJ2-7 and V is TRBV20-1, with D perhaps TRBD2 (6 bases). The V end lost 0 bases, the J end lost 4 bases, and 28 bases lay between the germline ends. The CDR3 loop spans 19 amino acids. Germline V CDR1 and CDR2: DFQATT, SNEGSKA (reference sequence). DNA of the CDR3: TGCAGTGCTAGAGATCGGAGGGTCTCGTCAGGCTACCACCCGTACGAGCAGTACTTC. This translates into CSARDRRVSSGYHPYEQYF.

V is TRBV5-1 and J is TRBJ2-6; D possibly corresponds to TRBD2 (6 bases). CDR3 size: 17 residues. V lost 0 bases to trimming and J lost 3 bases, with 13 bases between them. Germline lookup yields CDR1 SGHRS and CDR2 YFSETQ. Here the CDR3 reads CASSLAAGGHGANVLTF. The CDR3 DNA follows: TGCGCCAGCAGCTTGGCGGCAGGAGGGCATGGGGCCAACGTCCTGACTTTC.

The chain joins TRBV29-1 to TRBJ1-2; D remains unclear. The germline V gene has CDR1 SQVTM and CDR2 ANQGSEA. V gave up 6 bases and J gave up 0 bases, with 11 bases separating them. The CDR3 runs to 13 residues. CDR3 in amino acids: CSVATHANYGYTF. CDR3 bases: TGCAGCGTCGCGACACACGCTAACTATGGCTACACCTTC.

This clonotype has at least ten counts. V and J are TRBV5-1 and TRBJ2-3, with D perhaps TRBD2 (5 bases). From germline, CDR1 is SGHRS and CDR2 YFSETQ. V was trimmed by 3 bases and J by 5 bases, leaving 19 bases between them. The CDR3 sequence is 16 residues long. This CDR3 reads CASSSNPSGVVDTQYF. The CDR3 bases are TGCGCCAGCAGCTCAAACCCTTCCGGGGTCGTAGATACGCAGTATTTT.

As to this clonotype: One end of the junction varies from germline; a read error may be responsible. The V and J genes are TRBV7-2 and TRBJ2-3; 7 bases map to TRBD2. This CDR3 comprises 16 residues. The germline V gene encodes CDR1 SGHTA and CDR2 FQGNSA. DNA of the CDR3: TGTGCTAGCAGCCGGACTACTAGCGTAAACACAGATACGCAGTATTTT. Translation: CASSRTTSVNTDTQYF.

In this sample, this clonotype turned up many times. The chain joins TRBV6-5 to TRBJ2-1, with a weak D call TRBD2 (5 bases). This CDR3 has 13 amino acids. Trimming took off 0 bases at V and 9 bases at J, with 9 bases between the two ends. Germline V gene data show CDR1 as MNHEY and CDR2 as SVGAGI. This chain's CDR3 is CASSYSLGSEQFF. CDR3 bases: TGTGCCAGCAGTTACTCTCTGGGGAGTGAGCAGTTCTTC.

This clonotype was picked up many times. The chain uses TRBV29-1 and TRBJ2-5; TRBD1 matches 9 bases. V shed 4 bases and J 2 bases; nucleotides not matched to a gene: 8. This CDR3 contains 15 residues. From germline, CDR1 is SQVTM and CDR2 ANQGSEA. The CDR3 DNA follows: TGCAGCGTTGCGGAGTCGGGACAGGGACAAGAGACCCAGTACTTC. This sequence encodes CSVAESGQGQETQYF.

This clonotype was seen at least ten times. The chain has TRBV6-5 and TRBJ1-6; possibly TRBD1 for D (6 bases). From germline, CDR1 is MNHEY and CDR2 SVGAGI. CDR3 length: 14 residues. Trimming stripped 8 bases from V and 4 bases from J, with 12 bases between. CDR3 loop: CASGRGRYNSPLHF. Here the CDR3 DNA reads TGTGCCAGCGGCAGGGGCCGTTATAATTCACCCCTCCACTTT.

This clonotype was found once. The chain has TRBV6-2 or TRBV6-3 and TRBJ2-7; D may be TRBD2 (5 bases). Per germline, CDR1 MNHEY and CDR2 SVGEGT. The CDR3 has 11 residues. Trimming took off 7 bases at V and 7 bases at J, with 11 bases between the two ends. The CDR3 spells CASNSPGEQYF. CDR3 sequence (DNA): TGTGCCAGCAACTCCCCGGGGGAGCAGTACTTC.

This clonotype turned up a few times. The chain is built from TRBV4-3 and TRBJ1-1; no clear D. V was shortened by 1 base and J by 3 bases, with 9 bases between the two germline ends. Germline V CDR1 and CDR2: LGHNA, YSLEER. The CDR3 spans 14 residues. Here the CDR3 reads CASSQVGLDTEAFF. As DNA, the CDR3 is TGCGCCAGCAGCCAAGTTGGACTGGACACTGAAGCTTTCTTT.

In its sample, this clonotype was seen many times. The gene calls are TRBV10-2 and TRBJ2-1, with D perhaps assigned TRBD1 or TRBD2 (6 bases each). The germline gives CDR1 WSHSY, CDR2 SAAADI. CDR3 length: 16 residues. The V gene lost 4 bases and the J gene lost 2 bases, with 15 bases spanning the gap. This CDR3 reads CASSAGTRGPYNEQFF. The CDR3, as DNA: TGCGCCAGCAGTGCCGGGACCCGGGGGCCCTACAATGAGCAGTTCTTC.

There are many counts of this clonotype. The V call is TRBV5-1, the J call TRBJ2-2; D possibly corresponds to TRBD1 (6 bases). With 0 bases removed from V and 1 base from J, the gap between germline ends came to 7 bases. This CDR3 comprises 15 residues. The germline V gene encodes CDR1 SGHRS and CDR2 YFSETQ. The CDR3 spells CASSLAQGNTGELFF. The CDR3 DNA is TGCGCCAGCAGCTTGGCACAGGGGAACACCGGGGAGCTGTTTTTT.

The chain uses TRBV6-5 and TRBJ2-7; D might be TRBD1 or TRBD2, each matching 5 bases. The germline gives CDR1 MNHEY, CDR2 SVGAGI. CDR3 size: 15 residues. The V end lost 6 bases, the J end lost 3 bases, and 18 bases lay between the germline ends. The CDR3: CASRDTGTLGYEQYF. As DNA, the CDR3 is TGTGCCAGCAGAGATACCGGGACCTTGGGCTACGAGCAGTACTTC.

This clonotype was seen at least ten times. This chain's CDR3 is CASSLNEGTEAFF. CDR3 DNA: TGCGCCAGCAGCTTGAATGAGGGGACTGAAGCTTTCTTT. The V gene is TRBV5-1, the J gene TRBJ1-1, with D tentatively TRBD1 (5 bases). Trimming removed 1 base from V and 5 bases from J, with 9 bases in between. CDR1 is SGHRS and CDR2 is YFSETQ in the germline V gene. This CDR3 region has 13 residues.

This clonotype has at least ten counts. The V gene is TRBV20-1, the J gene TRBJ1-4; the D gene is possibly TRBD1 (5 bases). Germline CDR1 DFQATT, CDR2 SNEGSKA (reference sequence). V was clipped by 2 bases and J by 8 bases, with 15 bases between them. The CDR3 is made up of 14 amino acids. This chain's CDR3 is CSARHGTDAEKLFF. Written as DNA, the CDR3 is TGCAGTGCTAGACACGGGACTGACGCCGAAAAACTGTTTTTT.

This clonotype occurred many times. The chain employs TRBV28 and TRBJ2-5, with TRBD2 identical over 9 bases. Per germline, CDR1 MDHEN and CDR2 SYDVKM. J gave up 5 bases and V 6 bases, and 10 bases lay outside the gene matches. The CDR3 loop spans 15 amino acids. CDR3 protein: CASSSDSSGKETQYF. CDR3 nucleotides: TGTGCCAGCAGCTCCGATTCTAGCGGGAAGGAGACCCAGTACTTC.

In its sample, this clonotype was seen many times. As DNA, the CDR3 is TGCAGTGCTCATGGACTAGCGGGTAGCTCCTACAATGAGCAGTTCTTC. Protein sequence: CSAHGLAGSSYNEQFF. The chain links TRBV20-1 to TRBJ2-1; 11 nucleotides match TRBD2. The CDR3 extends over 16 amino acids. Germline trimming cut 5 bases from V and 0 bases from J; bases unmatched to any gene: 6. Germline V lookup: CDR1 DFQATT, CDR2 SNEGSKA (reference sequence).

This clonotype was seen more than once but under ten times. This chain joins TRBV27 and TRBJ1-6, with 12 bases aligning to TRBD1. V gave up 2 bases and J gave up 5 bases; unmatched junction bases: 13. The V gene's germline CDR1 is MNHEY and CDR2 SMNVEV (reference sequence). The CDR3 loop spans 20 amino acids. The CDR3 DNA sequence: TGTGCCAGCAGTTTAACGCCGGGACAGGGGGCGCTGAGAGATAATTCACCCCTCCACTTT. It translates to CASSLTPGQGALRDNSPLHF.

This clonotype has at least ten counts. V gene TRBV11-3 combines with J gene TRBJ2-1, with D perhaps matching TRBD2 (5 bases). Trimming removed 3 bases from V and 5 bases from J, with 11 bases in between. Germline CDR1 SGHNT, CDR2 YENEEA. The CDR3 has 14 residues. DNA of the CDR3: TGTGCCAGCAGCTTCCCGGGAAACAACAATGAGCAGTTCTTC. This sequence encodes CASSFPGNNNEQFF.

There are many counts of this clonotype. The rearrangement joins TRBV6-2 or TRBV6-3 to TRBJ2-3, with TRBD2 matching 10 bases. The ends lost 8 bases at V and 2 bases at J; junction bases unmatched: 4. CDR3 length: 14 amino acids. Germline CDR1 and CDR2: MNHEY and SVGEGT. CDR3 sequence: CASGTSETTDTQYF. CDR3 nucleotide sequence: TGTGCCAGCGGGACTAGCGAGACCACAGATACGCAGTATTTT.